One sample yielded the 3 T cell receptor beta chains listed below, sequenced in a study of T cells after yellow fever vaccination. TCRdb independently ran MiXCR on the 5' RACE reads; one entry per CDR3 protein. Of approximately 250,000 distinct CDR3 sequences in the sample, approximately 6.8% were seen once. The source was CD4+ T cells sorted from PBMCs, collected on the day of the yellow fever booster vaccination. The receptors come from a man between 25 and 39 years old who received the YFV17D yellow fever vaccine.

Ten or more counts support this clonotype. The chain has TRBV7-9 and TRBJ2-1, with 8 bases matching TRBD2. The CDR3 sequence is 17 residues long. V was pared by 5 bases and J by 0 bases, with 9 bases of the junction left unmatched. Germline V gives CDR1 SEHNR, CDR2 FQNEAQ (reference sequence). In DNA form, the CDR3 reads TGTGCCAGCAGCATTGGAGTCCTAGCGGGCTCCTACAATGAGCAGTTCTTC. It yields the protein CASSIGVLAGSYNEQFF.

V and J are TRBV5-5 and TRBJ1-5; 7 nucleotides line up with TRBD1. Germline CDR1 and CDR2: SGHKS and YYEKEE (reference sequence). The CDR3 is 15 amino acids. The V segment lost 5 bases and the J segment 5 bases; nucleotides outside the gene matches: 10. CDR3 DNA: TGTGCCAGCAGTTATGTTTGGGACAGCGATCAGCCCCAGCATTTT. Translating it yields CASSYVWDSDQPQHF. The full variable domain, its missing parts supplied by reference TRBV5-5 and TRBJ1-5, is DAGVTQSPTHLIKTRGQQVTLRCSPISGHKSVSWYQQVLGQGPQFIFQYYEKEERGRGNFPDRFSARQFPNYSSELNVNALLLGDSALYLCASSYVWDSDQPQHFGDGTRLSIL.

The sample holds a few counts of this clonotype. The chain combines TRBV5-1 with TRBJ2-1; 13 bases line up with TRBD2. This CDR3 region has 18 residues. Losses at the gene ends were 4 bases for V and 0 bases for J; bases not matched to a gene: 7. The germline V gene has CDR1 SGHRS and CDR2 YFSETQ. This CDR3 is CASSPRLAGGISYNEQFF. In nucleotides, the CDR3 is TGCGCCAGCAGCCCGAGACTAGCGGGAGGTATCTCCTACAATGAGCAGTTCTTC.